This record covers a single TCR beta chain. The data were taken from a study of blood T cell repertoires in COVID-19. As for the study in general: Acute and convalescent COVID-19 specimens originated in the United States, Italy and Spain. Sources were T cells, B-cell-depleted T cells, or PBMCs; the material itself was cDNA or gDNA.

Methods used by the authors: Reference gene primer amplification gave nucleated cell count estimates. Libraries were prepared by immunoSEQ multiplex PCR; TCRdb keeps only in-frame clonotypes and omits some of them. V and J calls and clone size are given by that table; D and trimming were obtained from the DNA. The data hold 300,000 to 400,000 clones, with around 89% observed a single time. The V and J ends lost 6 bases and 6 bases respectively, with 8 bases between them. Germline CDR1 reads MDHEN; CDR2 reads SYDVKM. CDR3 length: 11 amino acids. This receptor was taken from a woman between 45 and 65 years old with active or convalescent COVID-19. Material: peripheral blood. The J gene is TRBJ1-1, the V gene TRBV28; perhaps TRBD1 as D (5 bases). The CDR3 coding sequence is TGTGCCAGCAGCTTCAGGGCTGAAGCTTTCTTT. Residues: CASSFRAEAFF.